In its sample, the clone carrying this T cell receptor (beta chain) was seen a few times. The antigen remains unidentified. With 7 bases removed from V and 5 bases from J, the gap between germline ends came to 11 bases. Per germline, CDR1 MGHDK and CDR2 SYGVNS. CDR3 length equals 12 residues. It was with a sample-barcoded 5' primer and a J-beta primer mix that a second PCR of about 6 to 11 cycles was run. Via MiXCR, TCRdb re-called the 5' RACE reads, giving one row per CDR3 protein. The sample lists about 810,000 distinct CDR3 sequences, 35% to 40% seen once, with approximately 13% in the top ten. Each donor was a healthy Caucasian individual from Russia, aged about 6 to 95. These data come from a study of blood T cells in healthy people across ages. General observations from the study: What prevented conclusive comparison of naive and antigen-experienced cells was that PBMCs were unsorted. Older age coincided with a roughly linear decline in TCR beta diversity per million T cells. Not knowing donor CMV status may have confounded expanded clonotype changes.

This sequence was found in a man aged 18-30 years in good health. V and J are TRBV25-1 and TRBJ2-5, with D tentatively TRBD2 (6 bases). Sequenced: blood. CDR3 loop: CASKRGVETQYF. The CDR3 bases are TGTGCCAGCAAACGCGGGGTCGAGACCCAGTACTTC.